One and the same sample provided the 14 T cell receptor beta chains below, sequenced in a study of T cells in localized non-small cell lung cancer. The data were produced by immunoSEQ multiplex PCR, yet TCRdb's version contains in-frame clones alone and is incomplete. The sample includes about 15,000 clones, about 89% seen only once; the top ten take approximately 25%. This specimen was peripheral blood mononuclear cells, taken before any cancer treatment. Receptors originate from a male donor at least 60 years old with stage II lung adenocarcinoma.

The CDR3 is CASSPGVGDRPYGYTF. Written as DNA, the CDR3 is TGTGCCAGCTCACCGGGGGTTGGGGACAGGCCCTATGGCTACACCTTC. V is TRBV18 and J is TRBJ1-2; 8 nucleotides match TRBD1. The CDR3 length is 16 residues. Germline trimming cut 3 bases from V and 4 bases from J; bases unmatched to any gene: 10. The germline CDR1 and CDR2 sequences are KGHSH and LQKENI.

J is TRBJ2-1 and V is TRBV27; 9 positions match TRBD2. V trimming: 6 bases; J trimming: 2 bases; junction bases outside the gene matches: 8. Germline loops: CDR1 MNHEY, CDR2 SMNVEV (reference sequence). The CDR3 spans 16 residues. Here the CDR3 reads CASRRTSEKPYNEQFF. CDR3 DNA sequence: TGTGCCAGCAGAAGGACTAGCGAGAAACCCTACAATGAGCAGTTCTTC.

The sample holds one count of this clone. The genes are TRBV28 and TRBJ2-3; D is perhaps TRBD1 (5 bases). V lost 7 bases, J lost 0 bases, and 14 bases lay in between. There are 15 residues in the CDR3. Looked up from germline, CDR1 is MDHEN and CDR2 is SYDVKM. The CDR3, as DNA: TGTGCCAGCACCCGCGTAGGGGCTAGCACAGATACGCAGTATTTT. Translated: CASTRVGASTDTQYF.

This clone was counted a single time. The chain carries TRBV5-1 and TRBJ2-1; 7 bases map to TRBD2. CDR3 size: 16 residues. V shed 2 bases, J shed 6 bases, and the junction held 11 bases outside the gene matches. Germline CDR1 reads SGHRS; CDR2 reads YFSETQ. CDR3 coding DNA: TGCGCCAGCAGCTTAAGTTTCGGACTAGATTCCAATGAGCAGTTCTTC. Protein: CASSLSFGLDSNEQFF.

This clone was counted only a few times. The V and J genes are TRBV19 and TRBJ1-3, with 7 bases fitting TRBD1. This CDR3 spans 15 amino acids. V trimming: 1 base; J trimming: 8 bases; junction bases outside the gene matches: 8. Germline assignment: CDR1 LNHDA and CDR2 SQIVND (reference sequence). The CDR3 nucleotides read TGTGCCAGTAGTATAGCCGGGACAGCGGAACACACCATATATTTT. Translating it yields CASSIAGTAEHTIYF.

The chain links TRBV5-1 to TRBJ2-7; 9 positions match TRBD2. CDR1 is SGHRS and CDR2 is YFSETQ in the germline V gene. This CDR3 is built from 13 residues. After removal of 4 bases from V and 6 bases from J, the junction contained 5 bases not matched to a gene. The CDR3 protein is CASSPSGIGEQYF. In nucleotides, the CDR3 is TGCGCCAGCAGCCCTAGCGGGATAGGCGAGCAGTACTTC.

This clone was picked up a small number of times. This sequence joins TRBV5-1 and TRBJ1-5; possible D gene TRBD1, 5 bases. The V gene's germline CDR1 is SGHRS and CDR2 YFSETQ. V was clipped by 4 bases and J by 5 bases, with 13 bases between them. The CDR3 sequence is 14 residues long. This CDR3 reads CASSRDEGDQPQHF. CDR3 DNA: TGCGCCAGCAGCCGGGACGAGGGCGATCAGCCCCAGCATTTT. Based on the CDR3 plus reference TRBV5-1 and TRBJ1-5, the full variable domain is KAGVTQTPRYLIKTRGQQVTLSCSPISGHRSVSWYQQTPGQGLQFLFEYFSETQRNKGNFPGRFSGRQFSNSRSEMNVSTLELGDSALYLCASSRDEGDQPQHFGDGTRLSIL.

J is TRBJ2-2 and V is TRBV14; no definite D call. Between the trimmed V and J ends, which lost 4 bases and 0 bases, there was a span of 12 bases. Germline V gene sequence: CDR1 SGHDN, CDR2 FVKESK. CDR3 length equals 16 residues. The CDR3 coding sequence is TGTGCCAGCAGCCCCAAGGAGAGCGCGAACACCGGGGAGCTGTTTTTT. Translated, it gives CASSPKESANTGELFF.

In DNA, the CDR3 is TGCAGCGTTGAGGACGGCCTGCGGGAGACCCAGTACTTC. Its protein is CSVEDGLRETQYF. The chain links TRBV29-1 to TRBJ2-5; no clear D gene. Deletions cut 3 bases from V and 5 bases from J, with 13 bases between. Germline V lookup: CDR1 SQVTM, CDR2 ANQGSEA. The CDR3 contains 13 residues.

The chain carries TRBV29-1 and TRBJ2-3; no reliable D call. The germline V gene encodes CDR1 SQVTM and CDR2 ANQGSEA. Trimming stripped 2 bases from V and 6 bases from J, with 12 bases between. The CDR3 runs to 13 residues. CDR3 sequence: CSVELLQTDTQYF. The CDR3 DNA reads as TGCAGCGTTGAATTACTCCAGACCGATACGCAGTATTTT.

This chain joins TRBV9 and TRBJ1-1; 10 bases fit TRBD1. V lost 0 bases, J lost 4 bases, and 3 bases stayed unmatched. This CDR3 is built from 15 residues. Germline V gene data show CDR1 as SGDLS and CDR2 as YYNGEE. The CDR3 reads CASSVGGQGLTEAFF. DNA for the CDR3: TGTGCCAGCAGCGTAGGGGGACAGGGGCTCACTGAAGCTTTCTTT.

CDR3 in DNA: TGTGCCAGCAGCTTACAAGAGACCCAGTACTTC. It codes for CASSLQETQYF. The rearrangement uses TRBV7-8 and TRBJ2-5, with D uncertain. Germline V lookup: CDR1 SGHVS, CDR2 FQNEAQ. The CDR3 covers 11 residues. V was clipped by 2 bases and J by 2 bases, with 0 bases between them.

The chain uses TRBV25-1 and TRBJ2-3; 9 bases map to TRBD2. This CDR3 comprises 15 residues. V dropped 6 bases and J dropped 6; count of bases not matched to a gene: 10. Germline V CDR1 and CDR2: MGHDK, SYGVNS. The CDR3 nucleotides are TGTGCCAGCAGCTATAGCGGGAGCGTGGGTGATACGCAGTATTTT. This encodes CASSYSGSVGDTQYF.

The DNA of the CDR3 is TGTGCCTGGAAAAGCGGGACCTACGAGCAGTACTTC. This gives the protein CAWKSGTYEQYF. V gene TRBV30 combines with J gene TRBJ2-7; TRBD2 matches at 7 bases. The CDR3 loop spans 12 amino acids. From germline, CDR1 is GTSNPN and CDR2 SVGIG (reference sequence). V was pared by 4 bases and J by 2 bases, with 2 bases of the junction left unmatched.